These 27 T cell receptor beta chains came from one sample sequenced in a study of cytomegalovirus exposure and HLA in healthy donors. PCR involved 60 Vbeta and 13 Jbeta primers. Measured with immunoSEQ multiplex PCR; TCRdb has only the in-frame clones, and not every one. Recorded for this sample: around 100,000 clones. The specimen was PBMCs. The receptors derive from a man aged 25-45 years in good health and CMV-seronegative.

The V call is TRBV6-6, the J call TRBJ1-2, with TRBD1 matching over 7 bases. J gave up 8 bases and V 6 bases, and 9 bases lay outside the gene matches. Germline loops: CDR1 MNHNY, CDR2 SVGAGI (reference sequence). This CDR3 contains 13 residues. CDR3 amino acids: CASRERQGGGYTF. The CDR3 DNA reads TGTGCCAGCAGGGAAAGACAGGGCGGAGGCTACACCTTC.

V is TRBV5-6 and J is TRBJ1-5; a weak D match, TRBD1 (5 bases). CDR3 length: 14 amino acids. V was trimmed by 0 bases and J by 5 bases, leaving 9 bases between them. Germline CDR1 and CDR2: SGHDT and YYEEEE. The CDR3 DNA reads TGTGCCAGCAGCTTGGCCGGGGGGGATCAGCCCCAGCATTTT. Protein product: CASSLAGGDQPQHF. The complete variable domain, with remaining parts taken from reference TRBV5-6 and TRBJ1-5, reads DAGVTQSPTHLIKTRGQQVTLRCSPKSGHDTVSWYQQALGQGPQFIFQYYEEEERQRGNFPDRFSGHQFPNYSSELNVNALLLGDSALYLCASSLAGGDQPQHFGDGTRLSIL.

This sequence joins TRBV5-1 and TRBJ1-2; the D gene is possibly TRBD1 (6 bases). The CDR3 has 14 amino acids. The ends were cut back, 0 bases at V and 6 bases at J, with 12 bases in the middle. CDR1 is SGHRS and CDR2 is YFSETQ in the germline V gene. The CDR3 sequence: CASSLVAGVHGYTF. The CDR3 bases are TGCGCCAGCAGCTTGGTCGCAGGGGTCCATGGCTACACCTTC.

V gene TRBV7-9 combines with J gene TRBJ2-5, with a possible D match to TRBD2 (7 bases). The V gene lost 1 base and the J gene lost 5 bases, with 14 bases spanning the gap. CDR1 is SEHNR, CDR2 FQNEAQ, per germline (reference sequence). The CDR3 contains 15 residues. The CDR3 protein is CASSLDGGPGETQYF. CDR3 in DNA: TGTGCCAGCAGCTTAGACGGGGGGCCTGGGGAGACCCAGTACTTC.

The rearrangement joins TRBV7-6 to TRBJ1-2; D possibly corresponds to TRBD1 (5 bases). The germline gives CDR1 SGHVS, CDR2 FNYEAQ. CDR3 length: 13 amino acids. The V end lost 6 bases, the J end lost 8 bases, and 16 bases lay between the germline ends. The CDR3 nucleotides read TGTGCCAGCAGTCCAATAAGGGGAGGAGGCTACACCTTC. Translated, it gives CASSPIRGGGYTF. The whole variable domain, remainder taken from reference TRBV7-6 and TRBJ1-2, is GAGVSQSPRYKVTKRGQDVALRCDPISGHVSLYWYRQALGQGPEFLTYFNYEAQQDKSGLPNDRFSAERPEGSISTLTIQRTEQRDSAMYRCASSPIRGGGYTFGSGTRLTVV.

The chain carries TRBV7-9 and TRBJ1-5; 11 bases line up with TRBD1. This CDR3 has 17 amino acids. Germline V gives CDR1 SEHNR, CDR2 FQNEAQ (reference sequence). V shed 1 base and J 3 bases; nucleotides not matched to a gene: 5. CDR3 loop: CASSLEDRGHDNQPQHF. CDR3 sequence (DNA): TGTGCCAGCAGCTTAGAGGACAGGGGGCATGACAATCAGCCCCAGCATTTT.

This chain uses TRBV28 with TRBJ2-7; a possible D gene is TRBD1 (6 bases). The CDR3 totals 15 residues. Germline CDR1 is MDHEN and CDR2 is SYDVKM. V gave up 3 bases and J gave up 0 bases, with 12 bases separating them. For the CDR3, the DNA is TGTGCCAGCAGTTTCGCCCCCAGGGGCTCCTACGAGCAGTACTTC. This encodes CASSFAPRGSYEQYF. The complete variable domain, with remaining parts taken from reference TRBV28 and TRBJ2-7, reads DVKVTQSSRYLVKRTGEKVFLECVQDMDHENMFWYRQDPGLGLRLIYFSYDVKMKEKGDIPEGYSVSREKKERFSLILESASTNQTSMYLCASSFAPRGSYEQYFGPGTRLTVT.

This chain connects TRBV5-1 to TRBJ2-5; possibly TRBD1 for D (5 bases). Trimming left V 0 bases short and J 3 bases short, with 12 bases between. Per the germline V gene, CDR1 is SGHRS and CDR2 is YFSETQ. The CDR3 covers 15 residues. The CDR3 DNA follows: TGCGCCAGCAGCTTGGTGGCAGGGAAGGAAGAGACCCAGTACTTC. Its protein product is CASSLVAGKEETQYF.

This sequence joins TRBV28 and TRBJ2-2; D not certain. V lost 4 bases to trimming and J lost 2 bases, with 14 bases between them. The V gene's germline CDR1 is MDHEN and CDR2 SYDVKM. The CDR3 runs 16 residues. CDR3 sequence (DNA): TGTGCCAGCAGTTCCGGTCAGACATCTAACACCGGGGAGCTGTTTTTT. It is translated as CASSSGQTSNTGELFF. Using reference TRBV28 and TRBJ2-2 for the parts outside the CDR3, the full variable domain is DVKVTQSSRYLVKRTGEKVFLECVQDMDHENMFWYRQDPGLGLRLIYFSYDVKMKEKGDIPEGYSVSREKKERFSLILESASTNQTSMYLCASSSGQTSNTGELFFGEGSRLTVL.

V is TRBV10-3 and J is TRBJ2-7; TRBD2 is a possible D gene (6 bases). The ends were cut back, 6 bases at V and 3 bases at J, with 9 bases in the middle. Looked up from germline, CDR1 is ENHRY and CDR2 is SYGVKD. This CDR3 is 12 amino acids long. Here the CDR3 DNA reads TGTGCCATCAGCCCGACTAGCTACGAGCAGTACTTC. Amino acid sequence: CAISPTSYEQYF.

The chain is built from TRBV7-2 and TRBJ2-3; TRBD1 is a possible D gene (8 bases). The ends were cut back, 1 base at V and 4 bases at J, with 12 bases in the middle. CDR1 SGHTA and CDR2 FQGNSA come from the germline V gene. The CDR3 is 15 residues long. The CDR3 protein is CASSLGTGRADTQYF. The CDR3 coding sequence is TGTGCCAGCAGCTTAGGGACAGGGAGGGCAGATACGCAGTATTTT.

This sequence joins TRBV6-1 and TRBJ2-6; no definite D call. Germline loops: CDR1 MNHNS, CDR2 SASEGT. V gave up 1 base and J gave up 0 bases, with 10 bases separating them. CDR3 size: 17 residues. CDR3 DNA sequence: TGTGCCAGCAGTGAAGTGTACCGGGTCTCTGGGGCCAACGTCCTGACTTTC. Its translation: CASSEVYRVSGANVLTF.

The chain has TRBV5-4 and TRBJ2-7, with 9 positions matching TRBD2. Germline V lookup: CDR1 SGHNT, CDR2 YYREEE (reference sequence). Trimming cost V 4 bases and J 2 bases; bases outside gene matches: 7. The CDR3 covers 15 residues. The CDR3 loop is CASSATSGRTYEQYF. CDR3 coding DNA: TGTGCCAGCAGCGCCACTAGCGGGCGAACCTACGAGCAGTACTTC.

The gene calls are TRBV6-4 and TRBJ1-4; no clear D gene. The CDR3 has 15 residues. Trimming removed 2 bases at V and 8 bases at J, with 15 bases between. CDR1 is MRHNA and CDR2 is SNTAGT in the germline V gene. The CDR3 spells CASSDPPYKEEKLFF. The CDR3 DNA follows: TGTGCCAGCAGTGACCCCCCATATAAGGAGGAAAAACTGTTTTTT.

This chain links TRBV5-4 with TRBJ1-2; 8 bases line up with TRBD1. CDR1 and CDR2 from the germline V gene are SGHNT and YYREEE (reference sequence). The CDR3 totals 14 residues. Losses at the gene ends were 0 bases for V and 3 bases for J; bases not matched to a gene: 1. The CDR3 here is CASSLDRGYYGYTF. CDR3 bases: TGTGCCAGCAGCTTGGACAGGGGGTACTATGGCTACACCTTC.

The J gene is TRBJ2-3, the V gene TRBV5-4; D perhaps matches TRBD1 (6 bases). Per the germline V gene, CDR1 is SGHNT and CDR2 is YYREEE (reference sequence). V was trimmed by 3 bases and J by 6 bases, leaving 11 bases between them. The CDR3 has 13 amino acids. The CDR3 bases are TGTGCCAGCAGCTCGGACAGCTCGGATACGCAGTATTTT. Encoded protein: CASSSDSSDTQYF. Variable domain in full (rest from reference TRBV5-4 and TRBJ2-3): ETGVTQSPTHLIKTRGQQVTLRCSSQSGHNTVSWYQQALGQGPQFIFQYYREEENGRGNFPPRFSGLQFPNYSSELNVNALELDDSALYLCASSSDSSDTQYFGPGTRLTVL.

The chain couples TRBV5-6 to TRBJ2-3; 7 nucleotides match TRBD1. J was trimmed by 3 bases and V by 5 bases; bases with no gene match: 3. The CDR3 loop spans 13 amino acids. Looked up from germline, CDR1 is SGHDT and CDR2 is YYEEEE. As DNA, the CDR3 is TGTGCCAGCAGGCGACAGGGAACAGATACGCAGTATTTT. Translated: CASRRQGTDTQYF.

This chain links TRBV5-1 with TRBJ2-7, with a tentative D call TRBD2 (6 bases). The CDR3 length is 15 residues. V lost 0 bases and J lost 1, with 11 bases in between. Germline loops: CDR1 SGHRS, CDR2 YFSETQ. The CDR3 here is CASSLARGLSYEQYF. The CDR3 coding sequence is TGCGCCAGCAGCTTGGCCCGGGGACTTTCCTACGAGCAGTACTTC.

The chain recombines TRBV5-4 with TRBJ2-2; a possible D gene is TRBD2 (5 bases). Trimming took off 4 bases at V and 4 bases at J, with 11 bases between the two ends. Germline CDR1 SGHNT, CDR2 YYREEE (reference sequence). The CDR3 spans 14 residues. The CDR3 DNA is TGTGCCAGCAGCCCCGGACGGGGCACCGGGGAGCTGTTTTTT. This encodes CASSPGRGTGELFF.

The genes are TRBV29-1 and TRBJ2-2, with 7 positions matching TRBD1. CDR3 length: 15 amino acids. Losses at the gene ends were 6 bases for V and 2 bases for J; bases not matched to a gene: 9. CDR1 SQVTM and CDR2 ANQGSEA come from the germline V gene. The CDR3 nucleotides read TGCAGCGTCGCTAGGGACAGCCTCAACACCGGGGAGCTGTTTTTT. Its translation: CSVARDSLNTGELFF.

This chain links TRBV29-1 with TRBJ2-3; D is undetermined. The CDR3 length is 12 residues. CDR1 is SQVTM, CDR2 ANQGSEA, per germline. Trimming left V 3 bases short and J 4 bases short, with 8 bases between. The CDR3 sequence: CSVDGGSDTQYF. The CDR3 region has the DNA TGCAGCGTTGATGGCGGTTCAGATACGCAGTATTTT.

The chain has TRBV4-2 and TRBJ2-5, with D possibly being TRBD2 (6 bases). Germline values: CDR1 LGHNA, CDR2 YNFKEQ. This CDR3 region has 17 residues. Trimming shortened V by 2 bases and J by 5 bases, and 21 bases separated the two germline ends. CDR3 protein: CASSQYSYGPAGETQYF. The CDR3 bases are TGTGCCAGCAGCCAATATTCTTACGGTCCCGCGGGGGAGACCCAGTACTTC.

V is TRBV19 and J is TRBJ1-1; tentatively, D is TRBD1 (6 bases). The CDR3 runs to 14 residues. The germline CDR1 and CDR2 sequences are LNHDA and SQIVND (reference sequence). Trimming left V 6 bases short and J 5 bases short, with 16 bases between. The CDR3 DNA reads TGTGCCAGTAGGGTACAGGGTAAGGAGACTGAAGCTTTCTTT. The encoded protein is CASRVQGKETEAFF.

As concerns this clone: This specimen includes other DNA sequences encoding the same CDR3. This chain uses TRBV2 with TRBJ2-5; 9 bases agree with TRBD2. This CDR3 region has 15 residues. The J segment lost 4 bases and the V segment lost 3 bases, leaving 6 bases of the junction unmatched. CDR1 is SNHLY, CDR2 FYNNEI, per germline. CDR3 nucleotides: TGTGCCAGCAGTGACCAAGCGGGGGGAGGAGAGACCCAGTACTTC. It is translated as CASSDQAGGGETQYF. Together with reference TRBV2 and TRBJ2-5, the CDR3 gives the full variable domain: EPEVTQTPSHQVTQMGQEVILRCVPISNHLYFYWYRQILGQKVEFLVSFYNNEISEKSEIFDDQFSVERPDGSNFTLKIRSTKLEDSAMYFCASSDQAGGGETQYFGPGTRLLVL.

The chain recombines TRBV11-2 with TRBJ1-3, with a possible D match to TRBD1 (5 bases). Germline V gene sequence: CDR1 SGHAT, CDR2 FQNNGV. V was clipped by 5 bases and J by 4 bases, with 15 bases between them. The CDR3 totals 15 residues. CDR3 loop: CASSQPQGLGNTIYF. CDR3 DNA sequence: TGTGCCAGCAGCCAGCCCCAGGGACTAGGAAACACCATATATTTT.

The chain recombines TRBV6-6 with TRBJ1-6; 8 bases are shared with TRBD1. V trimming: 10 bases; J trimming: 9 bases; junction bases outside the gene matches: 5. The CDR3 extends over 12 amino acids. CDR1 and CDR2 from the germline V gene are MNHNY and SVGAGI (reference sequence). The CDR3 coding sequence is TGTGCCACCGGACAGGGACCTTCACCCCTCCACTTT. Its translation: CATGQGPSPLHF.

The chain couples TRBV10-3 to TRBJ2-3, with a possible D match to TRBD1 (6 bases). The V end lost 7 bases, the J end lost 2 bases, and 13 bases lay between the germline ends. The CDR3 extends over 14 amino acids. Looked up from germline, CDR1 is ENHRY and CDR2 is SYGVKD. For the CDR3, the DNA is TGTGCCATCAACGGGGCAGGGGACACAGATACGCAGTATTTT. It is translated as CAINGAGDTDTQYF.